This note documents a single T cell receptor beta chain sequence. There is no known antigen for this receptor. The sample holds no much larger clone one base away, and base qualities are not on file. The entry originates in a study of blood T cell repertoires in COVID-19 (dated by TCRdb to the early 2020s). Regarding the study in general: Samples from collaborators originated in the United States, Italy and Spain and spanned both the acute and convalescent phases of COVID-19. The prospective study material was composed of cDNA or gDNA derived from T cells, B-cell-depleted T cells, or PBMCs. Subjects who had been exposed to COVID-19, were actively infected with it, or had recovered from it provided the deeply sampled blood TCRbeta repertoires that made up the dataset. The repertoires were released in a freely available public database meant as a resource for research on the immune response to SARS-CoV-2. Samples were obtained from the ongoing ImmuneRACE study (first 160 participants) and from 1,254 subjects provided by 6 global collaborators. Nearly every sample came with metadata listing a de-identified subject ID, COVID-19 status, age in years and sex. Where HLA class I and class II types were available, the types were taken from metadata supplied by the sample provider, not from assay-based typing.

TCRbeta CDR3 regions were amplified from genomic DNA by means of the immunoSEQ Assay, a bias-controlled multiplex PCR. On the study's bioinformatics: Within the assay, amplification of reference gene primers was used to estimate how many nucleated cells each sample contained. To quantify the absolute abundance of each unique TCRbeta CDR3 rearrangement, sequence reads were collapsed and filtered. Productive Simpson clonality was computed per sample as the square root of Simpson's diversity index over productive rearrangements. TCRdb took over this immuneACCESS table, retaining in-frame rearrangements with V and J assigned. Such tables are incomplete; in checked studies, under half of the missing clones stem from an unresolved V gene, and the remainder is unexplained. V and J calls and clone size come straight from that table; D and trimming were deduced from the DNA. This sample lists about 230,000 clones; around four fifths were detected once. The ten largest clones represent approximately 2.6% of the sample.

The collaborating institutions used their own protocols to collect whole blood in K2EDTA tubes. For TCRbeta analysis, collaborator samples were shipped as frozen whole blood, as isolated PBMCs, or as DNA extracted from either sample type. Overall study outcomes, separate from this receptor: Clinical and demographic metadata were provided uncurated, with the amount varying by source and participant.

The sample taken for sequencing was peripheral blood. The sequence came from a woman between 65 and 79 years old with active or convalescent COVID-19.

The sequence in DNA is TGTGCCATCAGTCAAACCGGGACAGCCTCTCCTGGGGCCAACGTCCTGACTTTC. It is translated as CAISQTGTASPGANVLTF. This sequence uses TRBV10-3 and TRBJ2-6, and 7 junction bases match TRBD1. As encoded in the germline V gene, CDR1 is ENHRY while CDR2 is SYGVKD. CDR3 length: 18 amino acids, cysteine to phenylalanine. Left in the record is the CDR3 DNA by itself, 54 bases read in frame from the first base. The germline V and J ends show losses of 5 bases and 2 bases respectively, and no gene match explains 12 bases of the junction.